This T cell receptor beta chain was sequenced during a study of spatial heterogeneity in lung cancer. The overall study: Beta-chain sequences were consistently detected more often than alpha-chain sequences.

Per the germline V gene, CDR1 is SQVTM and CDR2 is ANQGSEA. Trimming took 6 bases from V and 2 from J, leaving 11 bases between them. The CDR3 contains 12 residues. The table lists this clonotype with many counts. Time point noted: sample taken at primary tumor resection. The authors sequenced whole RNA from tumor, nontumor lung or frozen PBMC without sorting. Samples came from around 70 TRACERx patients with untreated early-stage lung cancer. TCRdb called the 5' RACE reads again in MiXCR, with one record for every CDR3 protein. The data hold approximately 12,000 distinct CDR3 sequences, with 6.2% observed a single time.

This receptor was obtained from a male donor with early-stage non-small cell lung cancer. The sample in question was normal lung tissue next to the tumor, obtained at surgery. V usage is TRBV29-1 and J usage is TRBJ2-7, with a tentative D call TRBD2 (5 bases). In DNA form, the CDR3 reads TGCAGCGTAGAGGGCCCGACCTACGAGCAGTACTTC. Translating gives CSVEGPTYEQYF.